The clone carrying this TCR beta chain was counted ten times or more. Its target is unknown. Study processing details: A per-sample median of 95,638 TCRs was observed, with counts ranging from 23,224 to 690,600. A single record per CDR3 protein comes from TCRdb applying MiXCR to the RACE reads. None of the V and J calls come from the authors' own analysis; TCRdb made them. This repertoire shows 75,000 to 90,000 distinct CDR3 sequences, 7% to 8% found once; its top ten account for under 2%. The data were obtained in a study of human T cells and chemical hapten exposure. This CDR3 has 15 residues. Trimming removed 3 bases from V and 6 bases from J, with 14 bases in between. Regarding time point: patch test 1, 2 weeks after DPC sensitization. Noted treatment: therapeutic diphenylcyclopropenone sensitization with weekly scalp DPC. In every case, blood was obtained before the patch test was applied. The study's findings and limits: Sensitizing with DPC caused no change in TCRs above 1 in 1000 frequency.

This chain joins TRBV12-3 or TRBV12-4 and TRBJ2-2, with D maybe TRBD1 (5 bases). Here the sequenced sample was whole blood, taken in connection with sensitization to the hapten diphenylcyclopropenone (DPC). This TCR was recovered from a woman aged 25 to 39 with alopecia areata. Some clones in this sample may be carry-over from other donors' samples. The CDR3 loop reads CASSFLRQGPGELFF. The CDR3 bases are TGTGCCAGCAGTTTCTTGAGGCAGGGCCCCGGGGAGCTGTTTTTT.